This section outlines one TCR beta chain sequence together with its context. These data are taken from a study of blood T cell repertoires in COVID-19. The overall study: The study drew acute and convalescent COVID-19 samples from the United States, Italy and Spain. T cells, B-cell-depleted T cells, or PBMCs provided the cDNA or gDNA that served as material.

The CDR3 has 14 residues. Germline CDR1 is LNHNV and CDR2 is YYDKDF (reference sequence). V was pared by 2 bases and J by 4 bases, with 8 bases between. Study processing details: Amplifying reference gene primers gave estimates of nucleated cell counts. TCRdb's copy holds only in-frame clones and misses some; the assay was immunoSEQ multiplex PCR. V, J and clone size reflect that table, while D and trimming were determined from the DNA. The sample includes 100,000 to 150,000 clones, about four fifths of them seen just once. The chain joins TRBV15 to TRBJ2-2; D remains unclear. The sequencing sample was made of peripheral blood. This receptor was obtained from an elderly man with active or convalescent COVID-19. The CDR3: CATSRLGSTGELFF. CDR3 DNA sequence: TGTGCCACCAGCAGACTAGGTAGCACCGGGGAGCTGTTTTTT.